The source of this T cell receptor beta chain is a study of blood T cell repertoires in COVID-19. This CDR3 contains 14 residues. V lost 7 bases and J lost 4, with 13 bases in between. Germline CDR1 is MRHNA and CDR2 is SNTAGT. Per the study methods: Using reference gene primer amplification, nucleated cell counts were estimated. Here immunoSEQ multiplex PCR was the method, and the copy in TCRdb shows in-frame clones only, minus some. The V and J calls and clone size come from that table; D and trimming were worked out from the DNA. Of 100,000 to 150,000 clones in the sample, roughly 90% were seen once. Enrollment of patients from Seattle took place during active infection, with longitudinal follow-up.

The sequence was obtained from a man aged 45-60 years with COVID-19, enrolled during active disease. The sample taken for sequencing was peripheral blood. V is TRBV6-4 and J is TRBJ2-2; TRBD2 might be the D (6 bases). CDR3 sequence: CASKATRATGELFF. CDR3 DNA: TGTGCCAGCAAGGCGACTAGGGCCACCGGGGAGCTGTTTTTT.